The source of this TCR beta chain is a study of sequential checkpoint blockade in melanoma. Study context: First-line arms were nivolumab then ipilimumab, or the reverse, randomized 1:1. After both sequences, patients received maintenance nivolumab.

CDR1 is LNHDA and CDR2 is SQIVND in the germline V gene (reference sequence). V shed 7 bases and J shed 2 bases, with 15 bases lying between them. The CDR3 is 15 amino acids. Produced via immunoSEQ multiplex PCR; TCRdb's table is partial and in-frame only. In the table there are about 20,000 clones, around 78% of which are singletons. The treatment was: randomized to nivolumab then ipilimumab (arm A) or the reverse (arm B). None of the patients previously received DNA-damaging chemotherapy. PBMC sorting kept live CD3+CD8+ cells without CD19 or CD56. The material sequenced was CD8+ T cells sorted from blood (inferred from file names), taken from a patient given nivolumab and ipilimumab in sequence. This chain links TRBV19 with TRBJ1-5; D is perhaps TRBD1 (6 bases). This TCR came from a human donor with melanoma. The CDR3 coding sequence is TGTGCCAGTACCTCGGACAGAAGGGGCAATCAGCCCCAGCATTTT. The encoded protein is CASTSDRRGNQPQHF.